What follows are 14 T cell receptor beta chains derived from one specimen sequenced in a study of cytomegalovirus exposure and HLA in healthy donors. The PCR had 60 Vbeta and 13 Jbeta primers. Sequencing was performed with immunoSEQ multiplex PCR; in TCRdb, only in-frame clones are kept and a portion is missing. In the table there are approximately 120,000 clones, around three quarters of which are singletons. The sample was PBMCs. The source is a man aged 35 to 55 in good health and CMV-seronegative.

CDR3 bases: TGTGCCAGCAGTGAAAGAGGTTCCAGTTCACCCCTCCACTTT. It specifies CASSERGSSSPLHF. The chain employs TRBV6-1 and TRBJ1-6; the D is unclear. Between the trimmed V and J ends, which lost 2 bases and 9 bases, there was a span of 11 bases. CDR1 is MNHNS and CDR2 is SASEGT in the germline V gene. The CDR3 extends over 14 amino acids.

The table lists this clone with a few counts. The J gene is TRBJ1-1, the V gene TRBV2; D call uncertain. Germline V gene sequence: CDR1 SNHLY, CDR2 FYNNEI. The CDR3 has 15 residues. V lost 6 bases, J lost 4 bases, and 18 bases lay in between. The DNA for the CDR3 is TGTGCCAGCAGCGACGGAGAGGGCTCGAGCACTGAAGCTTTCTTT. It codes for CASSDGEGSSTEAFF.

This chain uses TRBV28 with TRBJ1-1; D is uncertain. This CDR3 spans 12 amino acids. Trimming pared 10 bases from V and 9 bases from J, leaving 18 bases between. CDR1 MDHEN and CDR2 SYDVKM come from the germline V gene. The CDR3 nucleotides read TGTGCCACGAAAGGCTCGAACAGTCAAGCTTTCTTT. Amino acid sequence: CATKGSNSQAFF.

This clone occurred once. This rearrangement joins TRBV7-2 to TRBJ1-2; TRBD1 matches 7 bases. The germline V gene encodes CDR1 SGHTA and CDR2 FQGNSA. The CDR3 contains 15 residues. Unmatched junction bases numbered 9, after V lost 4 bases and J lost 4 bases. DNA for the CDR3: TGTGCCAGCAGCTCCCGGGACAGCAAATTCTATGGCTACACCTTC. This gives the protein CASSSRDSKFYGYTF.

The rearrangement joins TRBV6-5 to TRBJ1-2; the D gene is possibly TRBD1 (6 bases). V was clipped by 2 bases and J by 4 bases, with 14 bases between them. The germline gives CDR1 MNHEY, CDR2 SVGAGI. The CDR3 has 15 amino acids. CDR3 nucleotides: TGTGCCAGCAGTTACGGGGGGGCGGGTGGCTATGGCTACACCTTC. Its translation: CASSYGGAGGYGYTF.

This rearrangement joins TRBV27 to TRBJ1-5, with D unresolved. The CDR3 sequence is 14 residues long. V was shortened by 5 bases and J by 2 bases, with 10 bases between the two germline ends. Germline V gives CDR1 MNHEY, CDR2 SMNVEV (reference sequence). This CDR3 reads CASSPKGGNQPQHF. The CDR3 region has the DNA TGTGCCAGCAGTCCTAAGGGAGGCAATCAGCCCCAGCATTTT.

The rearrangement uses TRBV7-2 and TRBJ2-3, with D unresolved. The CDR3 has 12 residues. Deletions cut 5 bases from V and 3 bases from J, with 6 bases between. CDR1 and CDR2 from the germline V gene are SGHTA and FQGNSA. CDR3 sequence: CASSPRTDTQYF. The CDR3 DNA reads as TGTGCCAGCAGCCCACGGACAGATACGCAGTATTTT. Complete variable domain (other parts from reference TRBV7-2 and TRBJ2-3): GAGVSQSPSNKVTEKGKDVELRCDPISGHTALYWYRQSLGQGLEFLIYFQGNSAPDKSGLPSDRFSAERTGGSVSTLTIQRTQQEDSAVYLCASSPRTDTQYFGPGTRLTVL.

This CDR3 reads CASRGQGGNSPLHF. CDR3 sequence (DNA): TGTGCCAGTAGGGGACAGGGAGGTAATTCACCCCTCCACTTT. This sequence joins TRBV19 and TRBJ1-6, with 9 bases matching TRBD1. The CDR3 has 14 residues. Germline V CDR1 and CDR2: LNHDA, SQIVND (reference sequence). V trimming: 6 bases; J trimming: 6 bases; junction bases outside the gene matches: 3.

V gene TRBV19 combines with J gene TRBJ1-6; D gene unclear. Germline CDR1 reads LNHDA; CDR2 reads SQIVND (reference sequence). This CDR3 has 14 residues. The germline V and J ends were trimmed by 1 base and 7 bases, with 8 bases remaining between them. CDR3 loop: CASSIGGGNSPLHF. Here the CDR3 DNA reads TGTGCCAGTAGTATAGGCGGAGGAAATTCACCCCTCCACTTT.

The chain carries TRBV2 and TRBJ2-6, with 7 bases matching TRBD1. Unmatched junction bases numbered 6, after V lost 4 bases and J lost 0 bases. Germline V lookup: CDR1 SNHLY, CDR2 FYNNEI. The CDR3 has 17 amino acids. CDR3 residues: CASSGDRVYSGANVLTF. The CDR3 nucleotides read TGTGCCAGCAGTGGGGACAGAGTATACTCTGGGGCCAACGTCCTGACTTTC. The whole variable domain, filled in from reference TRBV2 and TRBJ2-6, reads EPEVTQTPSHQVTQMGQEVILRCVPISNHLYFYWYRQILGQKVEFLVSFYNNEISEKSEIFDDQFSVERPDGSNFTLKIRSTKLEDSAMYFCASSGDRVYSGANVLTFGAGSRLTVL.

The J gene is TRBJ2-2, the V gene TRBV30; 7 positions match TRBD2. The germline gives CDR1 GTSNPN, CDR2 SVGIG (reference sequence). With V trimmed by 4 bases and J by 1 base, 3 bases remained unmatched. The CDR3 covers 14 residues. CDR3 region: CAWNGGGNTGELFF. The CDR3 DNA is TGTGCCTGGAATGGCGGGGGGAACACCGGGGAGCTGTTTTTT. Variable domain in full (rest from reference TRBV30 and TRBJ2-2): SQTIHQWPATLVQPVGSPLSLECTVEGTSNPNLYWYRQAAGRGLQLLFYSVGIGQISSEVPQNLSASRPQDRQFILSSKKLLLSDSGFYLCAWNGGGNTGELFFGEGSRLTVL.

On this clone: Additional DNA sequences in this sample encode the identical CDR3. The chain combines TRBV5-4 with TRBJ2-6; no clear D gene. From germline, CDR1 is SGHNT and CDR2 YYREEE (reference sequence). The CDR3 extends over 15 amino acids. The V end lost 0 bases, the J end lost 0 bases, and 4 bases lay between the germline ends. CDR3 sequence reads: CASSLVYSGANVLTF. The CDR3 bases are TGTGCCAGCAGCTTGGTTTACTCTGGGGCCAACGTCCTGACTTTC.

V usage is TRBV27 and J usage is TRBJ1-6, with 9 bases aligning to TRBD1. The V gene end was trimmed by 3 bases and the J gene end by 7 bases; junction bases not matched to a gene: 1. This CDR3 spans 14 amino acids. CDR1 is MNHEY and CDR2 is SMNVEV in the germline V gene (reference sequence). CDR3 DNA: TGTGCCAGCAGTTTCGGACAGGGGAATTCACCCCTCCACTTT. Encoded protein: CASSFGQGNSPLHF.

The chain uses TRBV20-1 and TRBJ2-5; D is unresolved. Germline V lookup: CDR1 DFQATT, CDR2 SNEGSKA (reference sequence). V was cut by 6 bases and J by 11 bases, with 10 bases left in between. This CDR3 contains 9 residues. The CDR3 DNA sequence: TGCAGTGCCCCTACCGGGCAGTACTTC. Translating it yields CSAPTGQYF.